The source of this T cell receptor beta chain is a study of blood T cell repertoires in COVID-19. Overall study: Sites across the United States, Italy and Spain contributed samples from acute and convalescent COVID-19. T cells, B-cell-depleted T cells, or PBMCs provided the cDNA or gDNA that served as material.

Authors' data handling: Researchers report that nucleated cell counts were estimated from reference gene primer amplification. Measured with immunoSEQ multiplex PCR; TCRdb has only the in-frame clones, and not every one. The V and J calls and clone size come from that table; D and trimming were worked out from the DNA. Of 55,000 to 70,000 clones in the sample, roughly 86% were seen once. The CDR3 is made up of 13 amino acids. V gave up 4 bases and J gave up 6 bases, with 10 bases separating them. The germline CDR1 and CDR2 sequences are LGHDT and YNNKEL (reference sequence). The clonotype comes from a man aged 55 to 70 with active or convalescent COVID-19. V and J are TRBV3-1 (or the pseudogene TRBV3-2) and TRBJ1-5, with D unclear. The specimen sequenced was peripheral blood. This CDR3 reads CASSPSRVQPQHF. The DNA for the CDR3 is TGTGCCAGCAGCCCCTCGAGGGTTCAGCCCCAGCATTTT.